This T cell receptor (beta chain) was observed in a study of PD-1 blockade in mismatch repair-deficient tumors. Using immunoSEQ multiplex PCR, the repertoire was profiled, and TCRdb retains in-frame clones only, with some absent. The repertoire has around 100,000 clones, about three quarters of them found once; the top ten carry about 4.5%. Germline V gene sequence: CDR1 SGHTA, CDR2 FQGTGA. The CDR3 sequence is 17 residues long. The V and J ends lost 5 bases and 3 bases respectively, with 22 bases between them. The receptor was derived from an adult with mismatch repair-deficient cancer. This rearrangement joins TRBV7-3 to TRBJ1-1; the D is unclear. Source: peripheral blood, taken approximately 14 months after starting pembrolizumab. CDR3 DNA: TGTGCCAGCAGCCCCGGACCTATCAATGGCCGGGACACTGAAGCTTTCTTT. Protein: CASSPGPINGRDTEAFF. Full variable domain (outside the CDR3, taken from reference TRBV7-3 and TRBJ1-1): GAGVSQTPSNKVTEKGKYVELRCDPISGHTALYWYRQSLGQGPEFLIYFQGTGAADDSGLPNDRFFAVRPEGSVSTLKIQRTERGDSAVYLCASSPGPINGRDTEAFFGQGTRLTVV.